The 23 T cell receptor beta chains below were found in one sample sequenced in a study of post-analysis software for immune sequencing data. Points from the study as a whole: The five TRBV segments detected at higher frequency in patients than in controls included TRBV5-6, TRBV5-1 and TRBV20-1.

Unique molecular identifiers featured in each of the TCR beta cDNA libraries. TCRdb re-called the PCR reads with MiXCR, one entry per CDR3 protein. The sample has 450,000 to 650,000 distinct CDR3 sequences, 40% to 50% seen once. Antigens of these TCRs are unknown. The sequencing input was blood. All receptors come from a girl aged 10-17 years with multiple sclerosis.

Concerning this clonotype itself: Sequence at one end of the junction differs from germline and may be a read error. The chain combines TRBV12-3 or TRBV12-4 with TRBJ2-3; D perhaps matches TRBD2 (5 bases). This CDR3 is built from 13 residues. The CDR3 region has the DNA TGTGCCAGCAGTTCCTCTAGCACAAATACGCAGTATTTT. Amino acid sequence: CASSSSSTNTQYF.

DNA of the CDR3: TGTGCCAGCAGTCAGGCTAGCGGGGGCACAGATACGCAGTATTTT. It yields the protein CASSQASGGTDTQYF. The chain carries TRBV6-4 and TRBJ2-3; 9 positions agree with TRBD2. The CDR3 sequence is 15 residues long. Trimming at V came to 5 bases and at J to 1 base, leaving 4 bases not matched to a gene. Per germline, CDR1 MRHNA and CDR2 SNTAGT.

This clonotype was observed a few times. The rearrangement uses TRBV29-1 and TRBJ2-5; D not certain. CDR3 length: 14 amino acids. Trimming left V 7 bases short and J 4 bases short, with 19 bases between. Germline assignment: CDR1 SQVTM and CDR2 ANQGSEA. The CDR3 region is CSGGQVLMSETQYF. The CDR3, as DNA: TGCAGCGGGGGTCAGGTTCTAATGTCAGAGACCCAGTACTTC.

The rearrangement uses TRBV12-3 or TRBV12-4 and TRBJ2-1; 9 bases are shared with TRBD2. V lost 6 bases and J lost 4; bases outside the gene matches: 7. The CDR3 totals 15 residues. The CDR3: CASSRERGAYNEQFF. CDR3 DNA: TGTGCCAGCAGCCGGGAGCGGGGGGCATACAATGAGCAGTTCTTC.

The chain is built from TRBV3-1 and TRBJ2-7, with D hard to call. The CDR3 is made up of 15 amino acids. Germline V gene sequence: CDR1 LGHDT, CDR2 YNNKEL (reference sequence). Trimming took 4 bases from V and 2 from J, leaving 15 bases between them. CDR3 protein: CASSPRLAVTYEQYF. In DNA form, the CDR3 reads TGTGCCAGCAGCCCTCGCCTCGCGGTAACCTACGAGCAGTACTTC.

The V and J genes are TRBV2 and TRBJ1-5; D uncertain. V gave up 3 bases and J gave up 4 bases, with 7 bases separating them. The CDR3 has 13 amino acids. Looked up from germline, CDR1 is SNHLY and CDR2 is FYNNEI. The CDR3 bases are TGTGCCAGCAGTGACCAGGCAAATCAGCCCCAGCATTTT. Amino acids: CASSDQANQPQHF.

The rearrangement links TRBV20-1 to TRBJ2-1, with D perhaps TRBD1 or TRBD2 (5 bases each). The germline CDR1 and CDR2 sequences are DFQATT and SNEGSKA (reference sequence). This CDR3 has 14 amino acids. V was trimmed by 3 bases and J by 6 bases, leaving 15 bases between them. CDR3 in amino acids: CSARGTPSVNEQFF. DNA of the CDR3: TGCAGTGCTAGGGGGACCCCGTCGGTCAATGAGCAGTTCTTC.

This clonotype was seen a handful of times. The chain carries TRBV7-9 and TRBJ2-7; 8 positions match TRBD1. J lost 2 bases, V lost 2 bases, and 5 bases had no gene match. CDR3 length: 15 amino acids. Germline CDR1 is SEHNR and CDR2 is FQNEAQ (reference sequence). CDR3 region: CASSLKTGGAYEQYF. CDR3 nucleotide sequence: TGTGCCAGCAGCTTAAAAACAGGGGGAGCCTACGAGCAGTACTTC.

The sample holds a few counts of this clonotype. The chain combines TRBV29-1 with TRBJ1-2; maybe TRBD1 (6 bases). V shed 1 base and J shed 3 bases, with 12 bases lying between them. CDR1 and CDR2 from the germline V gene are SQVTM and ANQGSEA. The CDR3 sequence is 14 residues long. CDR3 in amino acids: CSVEGVPGDYGYTF. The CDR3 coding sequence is TGCAGCGTTGAAGGCGTTCCAGGGGACTATGGCTACACCTTC. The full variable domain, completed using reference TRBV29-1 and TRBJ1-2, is SAVISQKPSRDICQRGTSLTIQCQVDSQVTMMFWYRQQPGQSLTLIATANQGSEATYESGFVIDKFPISRPNLTFSTLTVSNMSPEDSSIYLCSVEGVPGDYGYTFGSGTRLTVV.

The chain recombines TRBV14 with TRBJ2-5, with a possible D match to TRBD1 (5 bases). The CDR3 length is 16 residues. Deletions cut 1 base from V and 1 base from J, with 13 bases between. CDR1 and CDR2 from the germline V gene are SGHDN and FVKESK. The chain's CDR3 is CASSQAQGYPQETQYF. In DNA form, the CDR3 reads TGTGCCAGCAGCCAAGCTCAGGGCTACCCCCAAGAGACCCAGTACTTC.

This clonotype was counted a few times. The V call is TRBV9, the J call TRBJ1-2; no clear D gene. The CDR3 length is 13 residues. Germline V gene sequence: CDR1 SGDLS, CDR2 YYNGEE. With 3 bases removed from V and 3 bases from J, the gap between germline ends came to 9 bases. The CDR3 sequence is CASSADGYYGYTF. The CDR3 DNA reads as TGTGCCAGCAGCGCAGACGGATACTATGGCTACACCTTC.

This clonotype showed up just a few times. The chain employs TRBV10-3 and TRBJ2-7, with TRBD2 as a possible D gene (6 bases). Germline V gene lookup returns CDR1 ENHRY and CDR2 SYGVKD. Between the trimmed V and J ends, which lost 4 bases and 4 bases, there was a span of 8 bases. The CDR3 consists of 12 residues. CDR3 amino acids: CAISVAEYEQYF. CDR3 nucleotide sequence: TGTGCCATCAGTGTAGCGGAGTACGAGCAGTACTTC.

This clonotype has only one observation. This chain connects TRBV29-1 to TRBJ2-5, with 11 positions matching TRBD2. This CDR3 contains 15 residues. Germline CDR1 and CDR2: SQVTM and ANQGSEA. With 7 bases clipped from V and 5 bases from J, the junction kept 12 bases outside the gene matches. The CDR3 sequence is CSGAGTSGVGETQYF. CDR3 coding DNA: TGCAGCGGCGCCGGGACTAGCGGAGTGGGGGAGACCCAGTACTTC.

This CDR3 is CASSWSQETQYF. The CDR3 region has the DNA TGCGCCAGCAGTTGGTCCCAAGAGACCCAGTACTTC. The J gene is TRBJ2-5, the V gene TRBV5-1, with D uncertain. The CDR3 covers 12 residues. The germline V gene has CDR1 SGHRS and CDR2 YFSETQ. Trimming took 5 bases from V and 1 from J, leaving 6 bases between them.

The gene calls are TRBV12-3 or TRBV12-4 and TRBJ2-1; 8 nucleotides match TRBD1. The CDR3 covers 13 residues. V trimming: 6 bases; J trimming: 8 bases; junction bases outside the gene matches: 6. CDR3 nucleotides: TGTGCCAGCAGACTCGACAGGGGCTATGAGCAGTTCTTC. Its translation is CASRLDRGYEQFF.

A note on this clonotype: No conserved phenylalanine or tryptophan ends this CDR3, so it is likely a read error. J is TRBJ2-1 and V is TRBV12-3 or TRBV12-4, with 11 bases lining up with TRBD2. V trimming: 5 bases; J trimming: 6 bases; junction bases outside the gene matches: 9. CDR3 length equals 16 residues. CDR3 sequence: CASSRQLAGESNEQFV. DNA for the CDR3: TGTGCCAGCAGTCGACAACTAGCGGGAGAGAGCAATGAGCAGTTCGTC.

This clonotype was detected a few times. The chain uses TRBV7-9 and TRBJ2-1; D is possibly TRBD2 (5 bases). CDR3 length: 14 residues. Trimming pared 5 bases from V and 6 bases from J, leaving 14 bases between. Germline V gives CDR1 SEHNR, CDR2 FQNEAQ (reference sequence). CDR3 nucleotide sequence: TGTGCCAGCAGCCCCGTCGGGGAGCGCAATGAGCAGTTCTTC. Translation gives CASSPVGERNEQFF.

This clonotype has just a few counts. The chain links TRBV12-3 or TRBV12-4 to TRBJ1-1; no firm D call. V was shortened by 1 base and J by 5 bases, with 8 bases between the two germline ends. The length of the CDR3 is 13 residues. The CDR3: CASSLGPQTEAFF. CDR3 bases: TGTGCCAGCAGTTTAGGGCCGCAGACTGAAGCTTTCTTT.

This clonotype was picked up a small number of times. CDR3 amino acids: CSVARGRGDTQYF. DNA for the CDR3: TGCAGCGTTGCGAGGGGGCGCGGGGATACGCAGTATTTT. J is TRBJ2-3 and V is TRBV29-1; 7 bases fit TRBD1. Germline CDR1 is SQVTM and CDR2 is ANQGSEA. This CDR3 has 13 residues. Unmatched junction bases numbered 7, after V lost 4 bases and J lost 6 bases.

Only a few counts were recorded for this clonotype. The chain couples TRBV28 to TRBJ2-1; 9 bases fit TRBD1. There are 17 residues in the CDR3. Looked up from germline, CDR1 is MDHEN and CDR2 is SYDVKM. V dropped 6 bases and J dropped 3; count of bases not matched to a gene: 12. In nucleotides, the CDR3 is TGTGCCAGCAGCCCCGCGGGACAGGGAGACAGCTACAATGAGCAGTTCTTC. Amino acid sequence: CASSPAGQGDSYNEQFF.

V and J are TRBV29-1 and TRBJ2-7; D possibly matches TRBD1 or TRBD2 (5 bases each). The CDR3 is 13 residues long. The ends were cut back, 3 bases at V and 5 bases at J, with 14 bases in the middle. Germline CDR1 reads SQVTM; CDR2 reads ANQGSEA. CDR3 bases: TGCAGCGTTGACGGGGCAGGGTCTAACGAGCAGTACTTC. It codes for CSVDGAGSNEQYF.

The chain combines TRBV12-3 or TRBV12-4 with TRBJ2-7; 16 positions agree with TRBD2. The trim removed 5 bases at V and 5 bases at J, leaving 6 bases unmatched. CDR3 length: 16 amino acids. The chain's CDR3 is CASSGGLAGGSHEQYF. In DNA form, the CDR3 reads TGTGCCAGCAGTGGGGGACTAGCGGGAGGGAGCCACGAGCAGTACTTC.

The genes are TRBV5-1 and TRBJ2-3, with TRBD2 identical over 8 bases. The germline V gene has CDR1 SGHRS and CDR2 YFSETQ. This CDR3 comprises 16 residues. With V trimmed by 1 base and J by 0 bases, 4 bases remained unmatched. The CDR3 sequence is CASSLMAGGSTDTQYF. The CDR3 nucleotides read TGCGCCAGCAGCTTGATGGCGGGGGGAAGCACAGATACGCAGTATTTT. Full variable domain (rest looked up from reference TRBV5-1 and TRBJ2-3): KAGVTQTPRYLIKTRGQQVTLSCSPISGHRSVSWYQQTPGQGLQFLFEYFSETQRNKGNFPGRFSGRQFSNSRSEMNVSTLELGDSALYLCASSLMAGGSTDTQYFGPGTRLTVL.